A single sample is the source of the 18 T cell receptor beta chains below, sequenced in a study of CD8+ T cells in alopecia areata. As the sequencing template, cDNA was produced by extracting RNA and reverse transcribing it. Data came from immunoSEQ multiplex PCR; TCRdb stores just in-frame clones and leaves some out. Of 200,000 to 250,000 clones in the sample, roughly 56% were seen once. Treatment denoted: oral pan-JAK inhibitor, 5-10 mg twice daily. The sequencing here drew on CD4+ T cells sorted from blood, taken at week 4, from a patient treated with tofacitinib. Every receptor here comes from a human donor with alopecia areata.

The CDR3: CASSDGPGGGQFF. CDR3 sequence (DNA): TGTGCCAGCAGCGACGGACCGGGCGGGGGGCAGTTCTTC. The chain is built from TRBV7-2 and TRBJ2-1, with TRBD2 identical over 7 bases. J gave up 12 bases and V 5 bases, and 10 bases lay outside the gene matches. Germline V gives CDR1 SGHTA, CDR2 FQGNSA. CDR3 length: 13 amino acids.

V is TRBV7-2 and J is TRBJ1-4; no clear D. Germline assignment: CDR1 SGHTA and CDR2 FQGNSA. The V end was cut by 0 bases, the J end by 5 bases, with 10 bases between. This CDR3 region has 15 residues. The CDR3 region has the DNA TGTGCCAGCAGCTTAGCGCGGGGTCACAATGAAAAACTGTTTTTT. Protein product: CASSLARGHNEKLFF.

The rearrangement uses TRBV25-1 and TRBJ1-2; tentatively, D is TRBD1 (5 bases). The CDR3 sequence is 15 residues long. Between the trimmed V and J ends, which lost 2 bases and 5 bases, there was a span of 15 bases. Germline V gives CDR1 MGHDK, CDR2 SYGVNS. CDR3 coding DNA: TGTGCCAGCAGTGAAAGGCGGGGCTTGGGGTATGGCTACACCTTC. Its protein product is CASSERRGLGYGYTF.

The chain recombines TRBV30 with TRBJ2-3; 7 bases align to TRBD1. Unmatched junction bases numbered 6, after V lost 0 bases and J lost 3 bases. The CDR3 sequence is 15 residues long. Germline CDR1 and CDR2: GTSNPN and SVGIG (reference sequence). This CDR3 is CAWSVRRGNTDTQYF. As DNA, the CDR3 is TGTGCCTGGAGTGTACGCAGGGGGAATACAGATACGCAGTATTTT. The variable domain in full, with the rest retrieved from reference TRBV30 and TRBJ2-3, is SQTIHQWPATLVQPVGSPLSLECTVEGTSNPNLYWYRQAAGRGLQLLFYSVGIGQISSEVPQNLSASRPQDRQFILSSKKLLLSDSGFYLCAWSVRRGNTDTQYFGPGTRLTVL.

The rearrangement uses TRBV27 and TRBJ1-1; D is perhaps TRBD1 (6 bases). Germline-derived CDR1 and CDR2 are MNHEY and SMNVEV (reference sequence). V gave up 2 bases and J gave up 1 base, with 17 bases separating them. The CDR3 runs 17 residues. In DNA form, the CDR3 reads TGTGCCAGCAGTTTAGCAGGGGCGGGGGGAGCGAACACTGAAGCTTTCTTT. Protein sequence: CASSLAGAGGANTEAFF.

This clone was detected only once. The chain employs TRBV30 and TRBJ1-2; no reliable D call. Germline CDR1 is GTSNPN and CDR2 is SVGIG (reference sequence). V lost 3 bases and J 7 bases, leaving 12 bases between the germline ends. The CDR3 is made up of 12 amino acids. CDR3 DNA: TGTGCCTGGAGCCTCCGGTTTGGTGGCTACACCTTC. Encoded protein: CAWSLRFGGYTF.

The chain joins TRBV30 to TRBJ2-1, with 9 bases aligning to TRBD2. Germline V gives CDR1 GTSNPN, CDR2 SVGIG (reference sequence). The V gene end was trimmed by 4 bases and the J gene end by 2 bases; junction bases not matched to a gene: 12. This CDR3 region has 17 residues. The CDR3 region has the DNA TGTGCCTGGAACTCTATCAGAAGCGGGGGGACCTACAATGAGCAGTTCTTC. Its protein product is CAWNSIRSGGTYNEQFF.

The rearrangement joins TRBV29-1 to TRBJ1-5; TRBD1 aligns across 7 bases. The CDR3 spans 13 residues. CDR1 and CDR2 from the germline V gene are SQVTM and ANQGSEA. The J segment lost 9 bases and the V segment lost 6 bases, leaving 11 bases of the junction unmatched. CDR3 sequence reads: CSVAEGQPGPQHF. In nucleotides, the CDR3 is TGCAGCGTCGCGGAGGGACAGCCAGGGCCCCAGCATTTT. Looking up the rest from reference TRBV29-1 and TRBJ1-5 gives the full variable domain: SAVISQKPSRDICQRGTSLTIQCQVDSQVTMMFWYRQQPGQSLTLIATANQGSEATYESGFVIDKFPISRPNLTFSTLTVSNMSPEDSSIYLCSVAEGQPGPQHFGDGTRLSIL.

There are a few counts of this clone. The chain is built from TRBV5-6 and TRBJ2-4; unclear D gene. Germline V gene lookup returns CDR1 SGHDT and CDR2 YYEEEE. The V gene lost 3 bases and the J gene lost 0 bases, with 13 bases spanning the gap. This CDR3 is built from 16 residues. The CDR3 here is CASSSPSLIAKNIQYF. As DNA, the CDR3 is TGTGCCAGCAGCTCCCCCTCCCTCATAGCCAAAAACATTCAGTACTTC.

This rearrangement joins TRBV30 to TRBJ2-2; D is ambiguous. CDR3 length equals 13 residues. CDR1 GTSNPN and CDR2 SVGIG come from the germline V gene (reference sequence). V was trimmed by 4 bases and J by 1 base, leaving 7 bases between them. The CDR3 coding sequence is TGTGCCTGGAAACAGAGGAACACCGGGGAGCTGTTTTTT. Amino acids: CAWKQRNTGELFF. Full variable domain (remainder filled in from reference TRBV30 and TRBJ2-2): SQTIHQWPATLVQPVGSPLSLECTVEGTSNPNLYWYRQAAGRGLQLLFYSVGIGQISSEVPQNLSASRPQDRQFILSSKKLLLSDSGFYLCAWKQRNTGELFFGEGSRLTVL.

J is TRBJ1-1 and V is TRBV11-1; possibly TRBD1 for D (5 bases). Germline CDR1 is SGHAT and CDR2 is FQDESV (reference sequence). The CDR3 is 13 amino acids. V was shortened by 7 bases and J by 6 bases, with 15 bases between the two germline ends. CDR3 DNA: TGTGCCAGCACACGTCGGGGGGTCGCTGAAGCTTTCTTT. Protein sequence: CASTRRGVAEAFF. The full variable domain, rest sourced from reference TRBV11-1 and TRBJ1-1, is EAEVAQSPRYKITEKSQAVAFWCDPISGHATLYWYRQILGQGPELLVQFQDESVVDDSQLPKDRFSAERLKGVDSTLKIQPAELGDSAMYLCASTRRGVAEAFFGQGTRLTVV.

This clone was seen a few times. The chain is built from TRBV2 and TRBJ2-1; D not resolved. The CDR3 extends over 15 amino acids. Germline lookup yields CDR1 SNHLY and CDR2 FYNNEI. V lost 5 bases and J lost 1, with 12 bases in between. This chain's CDR3 is CASSPDMGSYNEQFF. The DNA of the CDR3 is TGTGCCAGCAGTCCCGACATGGGTTCCTACAATGAGCAGTTCTTC.

The V and J genes are TRBV2 and TRBJ2-3, with 11 bases fitting TRBD2. CDR1 is SNHLY, CDR2 FYNNEI, per germline. J gave up 2 bases and V 6 bases, and 7 bases lay outside the gene matches. This CDR3 has 16 residues. The CDR3 is CASRSGTSGVTDTQYF. The CDR3 DNA reads as TGTGCCAGCAGGTCCGGGACTAGCGGTGTCACAGATACGCAGTATTTT.

This chain joins TRBV9 and TRBJ2-7; possibly TRBD1 for D (6 bases). The CDR3 sequence is 15 residues long. Trimming removed 0 bases from V and 3 bases from J, with 13 bases in between. Germline V gene data show CDR1 as SGDLS and CDR2 as YYNGEE. The CDR3 sequence: CASSVAWGPVYEQYF. The CDR3 nucleotides are TGTGCCAGCAGCGTAGCGTGGGGGCCCGTCTACGAGCAGTACTTC.

This clone turned up a few times. For the CDR3, the DNA is TGTGCCTGGACCGGACAGGGGGCAGGAGGCTACACCTTC. It codes for CAWTGQGAGGYTF. This rearrangement joins TRBV30 to TRBJ1-2; 11 nucleotides match TRBD1. V was clipped by 4 bases and J by 8 bases; unmatched bases: 6. This CDR3 is built from 13 residues. The germline CDR1 and CDR2 sequences are GTSNPN and SVGIG (reference sequence). Full variable domain (rest looked up from reference TRBV30 and TRBJ1-2): SQTIHQWPATLVQPVGSPLSLECTVEGTSNPNLYWYRQAAGRGLQLLFYSVGIGQISSEVPQNLSASRPQDRQFILSSKKLLLSDSGFYLCAWTGQGAGGYTFGSGTRLTVV.

This rearrangement joins TRBV27 to TRBJ1-5, with 7 bases matching TRBD1. Germline loops: CDR1 MNHEY, CDR2 SMNVEV (reference sequence). The CDR3 covers 13 residues. Unmatched junction bases numbered 5, after V lost 5 bases and J lost 7 bases. CDR3 in amino acids: CASSHQGGQPQHF. The CDR3 DNA reads TGTGCCAGCAGTCACCAGGGGGGACAGCCCCAGCATTTT.

In this sample, this clone turned up a few times. The CDR3 sequence is CASTAGTFTEAFF. The CDR3 DNA is TGTGCCAGCACCGCCGGGACGTTCACTGAAGCTTTCTTT. The chain has TRBV6-5 and TRBJ1-1; maybe TRBD1 (5 bases). V lost 7 bases, J lost 4 bases, and 13 bases lay in between. The CDR3 has 13 residues. Germline loops: CDR1 MNHEY, CDR2 SVGAGI.

The CDR3 nucleotides read TGCAGTGGCCTTACGGACAGGCCGGAAGCTTTCTTT. Translating it yields CSGLTDRPEAFF. The rearrangement links TRBV29-1 to TRBJ1-1; 7 bases agree with TRBD1. The germline V gene encodes CDR1 SQVTM and CDR2 ANQGSEA. The CDR3 totals 12 residues. Full variable domain (rest looked up from reference TRBV29-1 and TRBJ1-1): SAVISQKPSRDICQRGTSLTIQCQVDSQVTMMFWYRQQPGQSLTLIATANQGSEATYESGFVIDKFPISRPNLTFSTLTVSNMSPEDSSIYLCSGLTDRPEAFFGQGTRLTVV.